These 18 T cell receptor beta chains were sequenced from one sample in a study of T cell responses to AZD1222 COVID-19 vaccine. Method: immunoSEQ multiplex PCR; TCRdb's copy keeps in-frame clones and lacks some. There are 110,000 to 150,000 clones in the sample; 80% to 95% occur only once, and more than 3% lies in the top ten. Material: peripheral blood, obtained on day 0 of AZD1222 vaccination. These receptors came from an adult in good health.

This clone was seen only a few times. The identical CDR3 is also encoded by other nucleotide sequences in the sample. V gene TRBV5-1 combines with J gene TRBJ2-6; tentatively, D is TRBD1 (6 bases). Germline CDR1 and CDR2: SGHRS and YFSETQ. The CDR3 is made up of 16 amino acids. The V end lost 4 bases, the J end lost 0 bases, and 11 bases lay between the germline ends. The DNA of the CDR3 is TGCGCCAGCAGCACCACAGGGAGCTCTGGGGCCAACGTCCTGACTTTC. As protein: CASSTTGSSGANVLTF.

The V and J genes are TRBV7-2 and TRBJ1-2, with D unresolved. CDR1 SGHTA and CDR2 FQGNSA come from the germline V gene. This CDR3 contains 15 residues. V dropped 4 bases and J dropped 0 bases, with 12 bases sitting between them. CDR3 bases: TGTGCCAGCAGCTCCGAGGGAACAGCTAACTATGGCTACACCTTC. Its protein product is CASSSEGTANYGYTF.

CDR3 region: CASGSARGSVGAGTEAFF. In DNA form, the CDR3 reads TGTGCTAGTGGTTCCGCCAGGGGGAGCGTAGGGGCTGGGACTGAAGCTTTCTTT. The chain is built from TRBV12-5 and TRBJ1-1; 7 bases line up with TRBD1. Unmatched junction bases numbered 19, after V lost 4 bases and J lost 5 bases. Germline CDR1 reads LGHNT; CDR2 reads FRNRAP. There are 18 residues in the CDR3.

Here the CDR3 DNA reads TGTGCCTGGAGGGGTTCGGCAGGGCCCTTTAGTGGCTACACCTTC. Translated: CAWRGSAGPFSGYTF. The genes are TRBV30 and TRBJ1-2; tentative D call: TRBD1 (5 bases). The CDR3 length is 15 residues. Germline V gives CDR1 GTSNPN, CDR2 SVGIG (reference sequence). Deletions cut 3 bases from V and 7 bases from J, with 21 bases between.

The chain is built from TRBV5-1 and TRBJ2-1; D ambiguous. The CDR3 is 16 residues long. In germline, CDR1 is SGHRS, CDR2 YFSETQ. V was trimmed by 4 bases and J by 0 bases, leaving 14 bases between them. The CDR3 is CASSLAPRSSYNEQFF. CDR3 sequence (DNA): TGCGCCAGCAGCCTCGCGCCGAGGAGCTCCTACAATGAGCAGTTCTTC.

This clone appeared a single time. The rearrangement links TRBV19 to TRBJ2-3; D is unresolved. This CDR3 comprises 13 residues. Trimming took 1 base from V and 4 from J, leaving 6 bases between them. Germline CDR1 is LNHDA and CDR2 is SQIVND (reference sequence). The CDR3 here is CASSIAFPDTQYF. The DNA of the CDR3 is TGTGCCAGTAGTATAGCGTTCCCAGATACGCAGTATTTT.

The chain recombines TRBV19 with TRBJ1-5, with D perhaps TRBD1 (5 bases). V lost 4 bases to trimming and J lost 3 bases, with 7 bases between them. The CDR3 consists of 13 residues. Germline CDR1 LNHDA, CDR2 SQIVND (reference sequence). This CDR3 is CASSTQVNQPQHF. CDR3 DNA: TGTGCCAGTAGTACACAGGTCAATCAGCCCCAGCATTTT. Looking up the rest from reference TRBV19 and TRBJ1-5 gives the full variable domain: DGGITQSPKYLFRKEGQNVTLSCEQNLNHDAMYWYRQDPGQGLRLIYYSQIVNDFQKGDIAEGYSVSREKKESFPLTVTSAQKNPTAFYLCASSTQVNQPQHFGDGTRLSIL.

Only a few counts were recorded for this clone. The chain recombines TRBV5-5 with TRBJ2-6, with D possibly matching TRBD2 (6 bases). Germline assignment: CDR1 SGHKS and CDR2 YYEKEE (reference sequence). The V and J ends lost 4 bases and 3 bases respectively, with 11 bases between them. CDR3 length: 15 residues. This CDR3 reads CASSRGSLGANVLTF. The CDR3, as DNA: TGTGCCAGCAGCCGGGGGAGTCTTGGGGCCAACGTCCTGACTTTC. Filled out from reference TRBV5-5 and TRBJ2-6, the complete variable domain reads DAGVTQSPTHLIKTRGQQVTLRCSPISGHKSVSWYQQVLGQGPQFIFQYYEKEERGRGNFPDRFSARQFPNYSSELNVNALLLGDSALYLCASSRGSLGANVLTFGAGSRLTVL.

J is TRBJ1-1 and V is TRBV27; a possible D gene is TRBD1 (5 bases). Between the trimmed V and J ends, which lost 0 bases and 2 bases, there was a span of 10 bases. Germline V gene lookup returns CDR1 MNHEY and CDR2 SMNVEV (reference sequence). This CDR3 is built from 15 residues. The DNA of the CDR3 is TGTGCCAGCAGTTTATCCGGGAGGACAAACACTGAAGCTTTCTTT. It yields the protein CASSLSGRTNTEAFF.

The CDR3 sequence is CASSQGGLGSPLHF. The CDR3 nucleotides are TGTGCCAGCAGCCAAGGAGGGCTAGGTTCACCCCTCCACTTT. V is TRBV14 and J is TRBJ1-6; D not resolved. Trimming stripped 1 base from V and 9 bases from J, with 10 bases between. Germline values: CDR1 SGHDN, CDR2 FVKESK. The CDR3 spans 14 residues.

This chain joins TRBV5-4 and TRBJ2-3; TRBD2 aligns across 8 bases. The CDR3 runs 17 residues. The ends lost 8 bases at V and 4 bases at J; junction bases unmatched: 18. Germline V gene data show CDR1 as SGHNT and CDR2 as YYREEE (reference sequence). The CDR3 loop reads CASTLHYRDGGADTQYF. The CDR3 coding sequence is TGTGCCAGTACTTTACATTACAGGGACGGGGGGGCAGATACGCAGTATTTT.

The sample holds one count of this clone. The chain uses TRBV5-4 and TRBJ1-2; D possibly corresponds to TRBD1 (5 bases). This CDR3 has 14 amino acids. V was shortened by 5 bases and J by 3 bases, with 14 bases between the two germline ends. CDR1 and CDR2 from the germline V gene are SGHNT and YYREEE (reference sequence). CDR3 residues: CASRREGSDYGYTF. CDR3 DNA sequence: TGTGCCAGCAGACGCGAGGGGAGCGACTATGGCTACACCTTC.

The rearrangement uses TRBV3-1 (or the pseudogene TRBV3-2) and TRBJ1-1; a weak D match, TRBD1 (5 bases). Trimming stripped 1 base from V and 4 bases from J, with 13 bases between. The CDR3 contains 15 residues. CDR1 LGHDT and CDR2 YNNKEL come from the germline V gene (reference sequence). For the CDR3, the DNA is TGTGCCAGCAGCCAAGCGGTGGGTGGGGGCACTGAAGCTTTCTTT. Translating gives CASSQAVGGGTEAFF.

The chain links TRBV10-3 to TRBJ2-1; 11 bases fit TRBD2. This CDR3 is built from 15 residues. Looked up from germline, CDR1 is ENHRY and CDR2 is SYGVKD. V shed 5 bases and J 5 bases; nucleotides not matched to a gene: 5. CDR3 nucleotide sequence: TGTGCCATCAGTCGAACTAGCGGGAGTAACAATGAGCAGTTCTTC. Its translation: CAISRTSGSNNEQFF.

The chain has TRBV27 and TRBJ2-1; TRBD2 matches at 8 bases. Germline V lookup: CDR1 MNHEY, CDR2 SMNVEV (reference sequence). After removal of 6 bases from V and 7 bases from J, the junction contained 8 bases not matched to a gene. CDR3 size: 14 residues. The CDR3 region is CASRTGGPLNEQFF. Here the CDR3 DNA reads TGTGCCAGCAGGACGGGAGGGCCATTGAATGAGCAGTTCTTC.

The gene calls are TRBV25-1 and TRBJ1-1; a possible D gene is TRBD1 (5 bases). Germline V gene data show CDR1 as MGHDK and CDR2 as SYGVNS. The V end was cut by 3 bases, the J end by 8 bases, with 10 bases between. The CDR3 is 12 amino acids. Here the CDR3 DNA reads TGTGCCAGCAGTGATACCGGGGCGGAAGCTTTCTTT. Amino acid sequence: CASSDTGAEAFF.

The chain couples TRBV27 to TRBJ1-2; 8 nucleotides match TRBD1. Looked up from germline, CDR1 is MNHEY and CDR2 is SMNVEV (reference sequence). The CDR3 is made up of 13 amino acids. V shed 5 bases and J 8 bases; nucleotides not matched to a gene: 7. CDR3: CASSPGQDWGYTF. The CDR3 bases are TGTGCCAGCAGTCCGGGACAGGATTGGGGCTACACCTTC.

This sequence joins TRBV29-1 and TRBJ2-4, with 8 bases identical to TRBD2. The CDR3 contains 14 residues. J gave up 6 bases and V 0 bases, and 4 bases lay outside the gene matches. Per germline, CDR1 SQVTM and CDR2 ANQGSEA. This chain's CDR3 is CSVEDRSGRNIQYF. The CDR3 DNA sequence: TGCAGCGTTGAAGATCGCAGCGGGAGAAACATTCAGTACTTC.